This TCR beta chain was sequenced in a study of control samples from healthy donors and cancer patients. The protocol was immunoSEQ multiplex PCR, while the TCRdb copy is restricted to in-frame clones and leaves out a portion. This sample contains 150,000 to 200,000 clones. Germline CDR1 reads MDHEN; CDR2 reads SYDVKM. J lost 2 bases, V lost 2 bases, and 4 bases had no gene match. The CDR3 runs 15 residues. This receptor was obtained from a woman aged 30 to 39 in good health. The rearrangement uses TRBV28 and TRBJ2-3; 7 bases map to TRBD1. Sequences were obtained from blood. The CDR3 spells CASSLPGGSTDTQYF. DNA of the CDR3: TGTGCCAGCAGTTTACCAGGGGGATCCACAGATACGCAGTATTTT. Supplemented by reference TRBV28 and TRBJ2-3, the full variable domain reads DVKVTQSSRYLVKRTGEKVFLECVQDMDHENMFWYRQDPGLGLRLIYFSYDVKMKEKGDIPEGYSVSREKKERFSLILESASTNQTSMYLCASSLPGGSTDTQYFGPGTRLTVL.